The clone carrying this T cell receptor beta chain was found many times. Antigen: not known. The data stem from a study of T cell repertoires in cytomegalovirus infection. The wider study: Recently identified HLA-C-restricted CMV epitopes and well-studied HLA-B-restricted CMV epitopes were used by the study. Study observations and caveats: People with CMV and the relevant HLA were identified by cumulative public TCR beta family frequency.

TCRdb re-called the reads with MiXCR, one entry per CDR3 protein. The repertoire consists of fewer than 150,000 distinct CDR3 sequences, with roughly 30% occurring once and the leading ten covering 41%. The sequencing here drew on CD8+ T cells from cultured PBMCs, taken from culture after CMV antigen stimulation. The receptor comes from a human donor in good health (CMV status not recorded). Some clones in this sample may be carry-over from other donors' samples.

This chain's CDR3 is CASSDFSGTGELFF. The DNA of the CDR3 is TGTGCCAGCAGTGATTTTTCGGGCACCGGGGAGCTGTTTTTT. The rearrangement joins TRBV27 to TRBJ2-2, with no clear D. V lost 5 bases and J lost 4, with 11 bases in between. CDR3 length: 14 residues. In germline, CDR1 is MNHEY, CDR2 SMNVEV (reference sequence).